The 32 T cell receptor beta chains listed next were all sequenced from one sample in a study of blood T cell repertoires in COVID-19. Repertoires were generated with immunoSEQ multiplex PCR, while TCRdb's copy carries only in-frame clones and drops some. The sample records approximately 150,000 clones, over 75% being singletons. The sample was peripheral blood. These receptors came from a woman aged 55-69 years with active COVID-19.

This chain joins TRBV19 and TRBJ2-2; TRBD2 aligns across 7 bases. With 9 bases clipped from V and 6 bases from J, the junction kept 13 bases outside the gene matches. The V gene's germline CDR1 is LNHDA and CDR2 SQIVND (reference sequence). The CDR3 extends over 15 amino acids. The CDR3 bases are TGTGCCAGCAAATGGACCGGGACTACGTCCGGGGAGCTGTTTTTT. Translation: CASKWTGTTSGELFF.

The V call is TRBV10-2, the J call TRBJ1-5; D uncertain. CDR1 is WSHSY and CDR2 is SAAADI in the germline V gene. This CDR3 region has 14 residues. Trimming pared 3 bases from V and 3 bases from J, leaving 9 bases between. The DNA for the CDR3 is TGCGCCAGCAGTGATTCCAGGTTCAATCAGCCCCAGCATTTT. Translated: CASSDSRFNQPQHF.

The DNA of the CDR3 is TGTGCCAGCAGCCTCGGTCCTAGCGGGAGGCACAACGAGCAGTACTTC. Translating gives CASSLGPSGRHNEQYF. The chain recombines TRBV7-8 with TRBJ2-7; TRBD2 matches 11 bases. The CDR3 has 16 residues. With V trimmed by 5 bases and J by 5 bases, 11 bases remained unmatched. The V gene's germline CDR1 is SGHVS and CDR2 FQNEAQ.

This chain joins TRBV12-3 or TRBV12-4 and TRBJ1-5; D remains unclear. This CDR3 has 13 amino acids. V lost 3 bases to trimming and J lost 6 bases, with 9 bases between them. CDR3 bases: TGTGCCAGCAGTTTTAACAACGCTCAGCCCCAGCATTTT. Translation: CASSFNNAQPQHF.

The V call is TRBV28, the J call TRBJ1-2; 8 bases line up with TRBD1. Germline loops: CDR1 MDHEN, CDR2 SYDVKM. The CDR3 runs 17 residues. With V trimmed by 5 bases and J by 8 bases, 19 bases remained unmatched. The CDR3 coding sequence is TGTGCCAGCAGTCGTTTCGGGGAGACAGGGGCCTCGGGGGGCTACACCTTC. This sequence encodes CASSRFGETGASGGYTF.

The rearrangement uses TRBV2 and TRBJ2-1, with 12 nucleotides matching TRBD2. The CDR3 has 14 amino acids. V lost 11 bases to trimming and J lost 7 bases; unmatched junction nucleotides: 9. Looked up from germline, CDR1 is SNHLY and CDR2 is FYNNEI. CDR3 nucleotides: TGTGCCTGGCCTGAACTAGCGGGAGGAAATGAGCAGTTCTTC. Translating it yields CAWPELAGGNEQFF.

The chain joins TRBV5-4 to TRBJ1-1; D remains unclear. V was shortened by 1 base and J by 4 bases, with 8 bases between the two germline ends. Germline CDR1 and CDR2: SGHNT and YYREEE (reference sequence). This CDR3 is built from 13 residues. The CDR3 region is CASSLSTATEAFF. The CDR3 DNA reads TGTGCCAGCAGCTTGAGTACAGCCACTGAAGCTTTCTTT.

The CDR3 coding sequence is TGTGCCAGCCAGGGGGCCCTCGGACAGGGAGCCTACGAGCAGTACTTC. It specifies CASQGALGQGAYEQYF. The chain couples TRBV27 to TRBJ2-7; TRBD1 matches at 8 bases. J was trimmed by 2 bases and V by 8 bases; bases with no gene match: 14. CDR1 and CDR2 from the germline V gene are MNHEY and SMNVEV (reference sequence). This CDR3 contains 16 residues.

V usage is TRBV28 and J usage is TRBJ2-1; 7 positions match TRBD2. V gave up 8 bases and J gave up 8 bases; unmatched junction bases: 18. The CDR3 loop spans 16 amino acids. Germline V gene sequence: CDR1 MDHEN, CDR2 SYDVKM. CDR3: CASSGTREKWSYEQFF. In DNA form, the CDR3 reads TGTGCCAGCTCGGGGACGCGGGAGAAATGGTCCTATGAGCAGTTCTTC.

The rearrangement uses TRBV5-1 and TRBJ2-5; the D gene is possibly TRBD1 (5 bases). CDR3 length: 13 amino acids. Germline values: CDR1 SGHRS, CDR2 YFSETQ. Trimming removed 1 base at V and 5 bases at J, with 9 bases between. The CDR3 DNA sequence: TGCGCCAGCAGCTTGAGGGGTGCCGAGACCCAGTACTTC. The encoded protein is CASSLRGAETQYF.

The J gene is TRBJ2-3, the V gene TRBV2; 11 nucleotides line up with TRBD2. Germline V lookup: CDR1 SNHLY, CDR2 FYNNEI. The CDR3 contains 18 residues. With V trimmed by 0 bases and J by 0 bases, 5 bases remained unmatched. DNA for the CDR3: TGTGCCAGCAGTGAAGCGCGGGCTAGCGGGAGGAGCACAGATACGCAGTATTTT. Translation gives CASSEARASGRSTDTQYF.

The chain uses TRBV2 and TRBJ2-7; TRBD1 aligns across 9 bases. V lost 7 bases and J lost 4; bases outside the gene matches: 2. Germline-derived CDR1 and CDR2 are SNHLY and FYNNEI. The CDR3 totals 12 residues. The CDR3 spells CASKTGGYEQYF. In nucleotides, the CDR3 is TGTGCCAGCAAGACAGGGGGGTACGAGCAGTACTTC.

The chain recombines TRBV28 with TRBJ1-5; D is perhaps TRBD1 (5 bases). From germline, CDR1 is MDHEN and CDR2 SYDVKM. This CDR3 is 16 amino acids long. V shed 3 bases and J shed 0 bases, with 12 bases lying between them. The CDR3 is CASSFSGGASNQPQHF. CDR3 DNA: TGTGCCAGCAGTTTCTCAGGAGGGGCTAGCAATCAGCCCCAGCATTTT.

The chain has TRBV5-1 and TRBJ2-7; the D gene is possibly TRBD1 (5 bases). The CDR3 spans 14 residues. V lost 1 base, J lost 0 bases, and 8 bases lay in between. Per germline, CDR1 SGHRS and CDR2 YFSETQ. The CDR3 loop is CASSLMQGSYEQYF. In DNA form, the CDR3 reads TGCGCCAGCAGCTTGATGCAGGGCTCCTACGAGCAGTACTTC.

The chain uses TRBV5-1 and TRBJ2-1; 7 nucleotides align to TRBD2. The CDR3 totals 15 residues. Germline assignment: CDR1 SGHRS and CDR2 YFSETQ. V lost 0 bases and J lost 7; bases outside the gene matches: 7. This CDR3 reads CASSLEAVGGNEQFF. CDR3 DNA sequence: TGCGCCAGCAGCTTGGAAGCGGTGGGGGGGAATGAGCAGTTCTTC. The full variable domain, rest sourced from reference TRBV5-1 and TRBJ2-1, is KAGVTQTPRYLIKTRGQQVTLSCSPISGHRSVSWYQQTPGQGLQFLFEYFSETQRNKGNFPGRFSGRQFSNSRSEMNVSTLELGDSALYLCASSLEAVGGNEQFFGPGTRLTVL.

V is TRBV7-9 and J is TRBJ2-1; TRBD2 might be the D (5 bases). CDR1 is SEHNR and CDR2 is FQNEAQ in the germline V gene (reference sequence). Between the trimmed V and J ends, which lost 4 bases and 6 bases, there was a span of 16 bases. The CDR3 spans 15 residues. CDR3 protein: CASSSGELSGNEQFF. The DNA of the CDR3 is TGTGCCAGCAGCTCCGGGGAGTTGAGCGGCAATGAGCAGTTCTTC.

The chain is built from TRBV27 and TRBJ2-1, with TRBD2 matching over 7 bases. V was pared by 2 bases and J by 4 bases, with 20 bases of the junction left unmatched. The CDR3 length is 20 residues. Looked up from germline, CDR1 is MNHEY and CDR2 is SMNVEV (reference sequence). CDR3 DNA: TGTGCCAGCAGTTTAATCCCACCTTGGCTAGCGGTCCCACAGTACAATGAGCAGTTCTTC. Amino acids: CASSLIPPWLAVPQYNEQFF.

This sequence joins TRBV29-1 and TRBJ1-3, with a tentative D call TRBD1 (6 bases). The CDR3 extends over 14 amino acids. Germline values: CDR1 SQVTM, CDR2 ANQGSEA. Trimming pared 6 bases from V and 3 bases from J, leaving 15 bases between. The CDR3 bases are TGCAGCGTAACAGGGATGAGATTTGGAAACACCATATATTTT. This translates into CSVTGMRFGNTIYF.

The rearrangement uses TRBV11-2 and TRBJ2-7; 11 bases line up with TRBD1. V dropped 5 bases and J dropped 3; count of bases not matched to a gene: 6. There are 15 residues in the CDR3. CDR1 is SGHAT and CDR2 is FQNNGV in the germline V gene. As DNA, the CDR3 is TGTGCCAGCAGCAGAGCCGGGACAGGGGGCTACGAGCAGTACTTC. Translated: CASSRAGTGGYEQYF.

The J gene is TRBJ2-7, the V gene TRBV7-3; 7 positions match TRBD2. Trimming at V came to 7 bases and at J to 4 bases, leaving 10 bases not matched to a gene. Germline CDR1 and CDR2: SGHTA and FQGTGA. The CDR3 has 14 amino acids. For the CDR3, the DNA is TGTGCCAGCATACGGGCGGGAGATGCGTACGAGCAGTACTTC. This gives the protein CASIRAGDAYEQYF.

The chain links TRBV19 to TRBJ2-1; D uncertain. CDR3 length equals 15 residues. V was shortened by 4 bases and J by 0 bases, with 10 bases between the two germline ends. Germline V CDR1 and CDR2: LNHDA, SQIVND (reference sequence). CDR3 nucleotide sequence: TGTGCCAGTAGTACCGCAGCGAGCTCCTACAATGAGCAGTTCTTC. Protein product: CASSTAASSYNEQFF.

J is TRBJ1-2 and V is TRBV30; TRBD1 aligns across 9 bases. This CDR3 comprises 10 residues. From germline, CDR1 is GTSNPN and CDR2 SVGIG (reference sequence). The CDR3 sequence is CAGDREGYTF. The CDR3 DNA is TGTGCAGGGGACAGGGAGGGCTACACCTTC.

J is TRBJ2-7 and V is TRBV6-6; the D gene is possibly TRBD2 (5 bases). The V gene's germline CDR1 is MNHNY and CDR2 SVGAGI (reference sequence). The CDR3 runs to 15 residues. The ends were cut back, 5 bases at V and 1 base at J, with 15 bases in the middle. The CDR3 region is CASSIAAGGSYEQYF. The DNA of the CDR3 is TGTGCCAGCAGTATAGCCGCAGGCGGGTCCTACGAGCAGTACTTC.

The rearrangement uses TRBV27 and TRBJ2-2, with 7 positions matching TRBD1. Germline CDR1 is MNHEY and CDR2 is SMNVEV (reference sequence). The CDR3 is made up of 17 amino acids. The V segment lost 3 bases and the J segment 5 bases; nucleotides outside the gene matches: 12. In DNA form, the CDR3 reads TGTGCCAGCAGTTTTCACAAGGGGGCGCGGTTGACCGGGGAGCTGTTTTTT. Translated: CASSFHKGARLTGELFF.

The rearrangement uses TRBV6-1 and TRBJ2-2; D remains ambiguous. From germline, CDR1 is MNHNS and CDR2 SASEGT. The V end lost 3 bases, the J end lost 2 bases, and 7 bases lay between the germline ends. CDR3 length: 14 residues. The CDR3 sequence is CASSDHRNTGELFF. DNA for the CDR3: TGTGCCAGCAGTGATCACAGAAACACCGGGGAGCTGTTTTTT.

The gene calls are TRBV7-2 and TRBJ1-5; 7 bases map to TRBD1. The germline CDR1 and CDR2 sequences are SGHTA and FQGNSA. CDR3 length: 16 amino acids. V was pared by 1 base and J by 2 bases, with 5 bases of the junction left unmatched. Here the CDR3 DNA reads TGTGCCAGCAGCTTAGGGCGGCAGGGGGGCAATCAGCCCCAGCATTTT. Amino acids: CASSLGRQGGNQPQHF.

The chain carries TRBV30 and TRBJ2-7; 11 nucleotides align to TRBD2. Trimming cost V 4 bases and J 4 bases; bases outside gene matches: 6. The CDR3 covers 14 residues. CDR1 is GTSNPN and CDR2 is SVGIG in the germline V gene (reference sequence). The CDR3 DNA follows: TGTGCCTGGACCAAGGGACTAGCGGCTTACGAGCAGTACTTC. Translated, it gives CAWTKGLAAYEQYF.

The chain uses TRBV11-3 and TRBJ2-2; D might be TRBD2 (5 bases). The V and J ends lost 3 bases and 2 bases respectively, with 10 bases between them. The CDR3 contains 15 residues. From germline, CDR1 is SGHNT and CDR2 YENEEA. This chain's CDR3 is CASSFEGTNTGELFF. As DNA, the CDR3 is TGTGCCAGCAGCTTTGAGGGTACAAACACCGGGGAGCTGTTTTTT.

The chain links TRBV9 to TRBJ2-5; TRBD2 is a possible D gene (6 bases). V was shortened by 4 bases and J by 5 bases, with 21 bases between the two germline ends. The CDR3 has 16 amino acids. Per the germline V gene, CDR1 is SGDLS and CDR2 is YYNGEE. The CDR3 region is CASSLGTLPGRETQYF. The DNA of the CDR3 is TGTGCCAGCAGCCTGGGGACTCTCCCGGGACGGGAGACCCAGTACTTC. Variable domain in full (rest from reference TRBV9 and TRBJ2-5): DSGVTQTPKHLITATGQRVTLRCSPRSGDLSVYWYQQSLDQGLQFLIQYYNGEERAKGNILERFSAQQFPDLHSELNLSSLELGDSALYFCASSLGTLPGRETQYFGPGTRLLVL.

The V gene is TRBV28, the J gene TRBJ2-1; D is unresolved. Germline V gene lookup returns CDR1 MDHEN and CDR2 SYDVKM. The length of the CDR3 is 15 residues. V dropped 4 bases and J dropped 2 bases, with 12 bases sitting between them. The CDR3 DNA is TGTGCCAGCAGTTCCCTCGCGGCGGCCTACAATGAGCAGTTCTTC. This sequence encodes CASSSLAAAYNEQFF.

The chain has TRBV4-3 and TRBJ2-7; D possibly corresponds to TRBD1 (5 bases). The CDR3 is 15 amino acids. V lost 0 bases to trimming and J lost 10 bases, with 19 bases between them. From germline, CDR1 is LGHNA and CDR2 YSLEER. CDR3 loop: CASSQEPRADILQYF. The CDR3 region has the DNA TGCGCCAGCAGCCAAGAACCCAGGGCTGATATTCTTCAGTACTTC.

The V and J genes are TRBV6-5 and TRBJ1-2; D unresolved. There are 13 residues in the CDR3. With 2 bases removed from V and 8 bases from J, the gap between germline ends came to 12 bases. CDR1 is MNHEY and CDR2 is SVGAGI in the germline V gene. The CDR3 protein is CASSYGREMGYTF. As DNA, the CDR3 is TGTGCCAGCAGTTACGGGCGAGAAATGGGCTACACCTTC.